This T cell receptor beta chain was profiled in a study of cytomegalovirus exposure and HLA in healthy donors. The PCR made use of 60 Vbeta and 13 Jbeta primers. Here immunoSEQ multiplex PCR was the method, and the copy in TCRdb shows in-frame clones only, minus some. Among more than 150,000 clones listed, about 79% were seen once. Germline V CDR1 and CDR2: LNHDA, SQIVND (reference sequence). The CDR3 has 15 residues. The J segment lost 0 bases and the V segment lost 3 bases, leaving 3 bases of the junction unmatched. The clonotype originates from a man in his forties or fifties in good health and CMV-seropositive. The specimen was PBMCs. The chain links TRBV19 to TRBJ1-1; TRBD1 aligns across 8 bases. This CDR3 is CASSIGDRMNTEAFF. For the CDR3, the DNA is TGTGCCAGTAGTATTGGGGACAGGATGAACACTGAAGCTTTCTTT.